This TCR beta chain was documented in a study of technical replicates of blood from a few donors. V lost 5 bases and J lost 8; bases outside the gene matches: 7. CDR1 MNHEY and CDR2 SMNVEV come from the germline V gene (reference sequence). This CDR3 is 15 amino acids long. Clones were sequenced by immunoSEQ multiplex PCR, and TCRdb holds only the in-frame ones, with some missing. This table has some 90,000 clones, approximately 95% appearing once. The specimen was T cells isolated from PBMCs. This sequence joins TRBV27 and TRBJ2-1, with TRBD2 matching over 12 bases. This TCR derives from a human donor in good health. CDR3 DNA: TGTGCCAGCAGTACCGGGACTAGCGGGTTCTATGAGCAGTTCTTC. Translated: CASSTGTSGFYEQFF.